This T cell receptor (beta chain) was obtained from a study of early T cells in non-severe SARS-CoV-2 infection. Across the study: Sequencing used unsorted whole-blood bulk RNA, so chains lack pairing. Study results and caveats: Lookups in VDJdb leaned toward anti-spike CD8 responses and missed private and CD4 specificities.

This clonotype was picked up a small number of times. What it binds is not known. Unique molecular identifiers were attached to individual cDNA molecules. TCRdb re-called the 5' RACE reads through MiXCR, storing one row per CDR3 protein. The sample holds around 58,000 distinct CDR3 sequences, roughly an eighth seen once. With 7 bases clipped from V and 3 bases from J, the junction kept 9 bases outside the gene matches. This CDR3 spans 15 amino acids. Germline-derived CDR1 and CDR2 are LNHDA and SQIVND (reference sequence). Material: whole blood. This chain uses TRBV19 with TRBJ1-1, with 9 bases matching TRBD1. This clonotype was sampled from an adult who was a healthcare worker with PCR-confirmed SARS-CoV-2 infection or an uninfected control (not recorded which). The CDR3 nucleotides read TGTGCCAGTATCCCGACCCGGGACAGGGACACTGAAGCTTTCTTT. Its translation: CASIPTRDRDTEAFF.